A single sample is the source of the 5 T cell receptor beta chains below, sequenced in a study of monozygotic twins with inflammatory bowel disease. TCRdb derives one entry per CDR3 protein from the 5' RACE reads, leaving out DNA. The sample totals under 200,000 distinct CDR3 sequences. Sequenced: blood. The receptors stem from a human donor with ulcerative colitis or Crohn's disease, or a healthy co-twin of an affected twin (not recorded which).

The chain couples TRBV5-1 to TRBJ2-7; TCRdb selects TRBD1, and the lack of DNA leaves this call unchecked. The CDR3 is 13 amino acids. Germline V lookup: CDR1 SGHRS, CDR2 YFSETQ. CDR3 residues: CASSRDTGYEQYF.

The chain carries TRBV20-1 and TRBJ2-1; the TRBD1 assignment by TCRdb is unverifiable without DNA. The CDR3 is made up of 12 amino acids. Germline V lookup: CDR1 DFQATT, CDR2 SNEGSKA (reference sequence). The CDR3 loop is CSAENIGTGEFF.

This sequence joins TRBV29-1 and TRBJ2-1; there is no DNA to check the TCRdb D call of TRBD1. The CDR3 has 14 amino acids. Germline values: CDR1 SQVTM, CDR2 ANQGSEA. CDR3 protein: CSAPAGRGYNEQFF.

This chain links TRBV27 with TRBJ1-5; TCRdb's D call of TRBD1 is untestable without DNA. There are 14 residues in the CDR3. Germline assignment: CDR1 MNHEY and CDR2 SMNVEV (reference sequence). CDR3 amino acids: CASSYDSSNQPQHF.

V is TRBV20-1 and J is TRBJ2-7. This CDR3 spans 12 amino acids. Germline CDR1 is DFQATT and CDR2 is SNEGSKA (reference sequence). The CDR3 sequence: CSATADFYEQYF.